The clone carrying this T cell receptor (beta chain) has a handful of counts. The antigen is undetermined. The germline V gene has CDR1 DFQATT and CDR2 SNEGSKA (reference sequence). V lost 6 bases to trimming and J lost 8 bases, with 17 bases between them. The CDR3 covers 13 residues. From RNA transcripts, TCR beta CDR3 regions were amplified. A set of HTBI primers served as the primers for a first-round RT-PCR of the TCR CDR3. Using its own MiXCR run on the multiplex PCR reads, TCRdb lists one record per CDR3 protein. The sample records a few hundred thousand distinct CDR3 sequences, less than 15% being singletons. Extraction of PBMCs used roughly 9.6 ml of fresh peripheral blood. This entry comes from a study of T cells in Graves' hyperthyroidism and ophthalmopathy. Whole-study context: Peripheral blood sampling occurred at initial diagnosis, before any treatment.

Study conclusions and caveats: Blood held most thyroid clonotypes expanded above 0.001 frequency.

The sequence derives from a middle-aged woman with Graves' hyperthyroidism that later progressed to Graves' ophthalmopathy. Source material: blood. This chain uses TRBV20-1 with TRBJ2-4; D possibly corresponds to TRBD2 (7 bases). The CDR3 spells CSALKGGLDIQYF. Here the CDR3 DNA reads TGCAGTGCCCTTAAGGGGGGGCTGGACATTCAGTACTTC.